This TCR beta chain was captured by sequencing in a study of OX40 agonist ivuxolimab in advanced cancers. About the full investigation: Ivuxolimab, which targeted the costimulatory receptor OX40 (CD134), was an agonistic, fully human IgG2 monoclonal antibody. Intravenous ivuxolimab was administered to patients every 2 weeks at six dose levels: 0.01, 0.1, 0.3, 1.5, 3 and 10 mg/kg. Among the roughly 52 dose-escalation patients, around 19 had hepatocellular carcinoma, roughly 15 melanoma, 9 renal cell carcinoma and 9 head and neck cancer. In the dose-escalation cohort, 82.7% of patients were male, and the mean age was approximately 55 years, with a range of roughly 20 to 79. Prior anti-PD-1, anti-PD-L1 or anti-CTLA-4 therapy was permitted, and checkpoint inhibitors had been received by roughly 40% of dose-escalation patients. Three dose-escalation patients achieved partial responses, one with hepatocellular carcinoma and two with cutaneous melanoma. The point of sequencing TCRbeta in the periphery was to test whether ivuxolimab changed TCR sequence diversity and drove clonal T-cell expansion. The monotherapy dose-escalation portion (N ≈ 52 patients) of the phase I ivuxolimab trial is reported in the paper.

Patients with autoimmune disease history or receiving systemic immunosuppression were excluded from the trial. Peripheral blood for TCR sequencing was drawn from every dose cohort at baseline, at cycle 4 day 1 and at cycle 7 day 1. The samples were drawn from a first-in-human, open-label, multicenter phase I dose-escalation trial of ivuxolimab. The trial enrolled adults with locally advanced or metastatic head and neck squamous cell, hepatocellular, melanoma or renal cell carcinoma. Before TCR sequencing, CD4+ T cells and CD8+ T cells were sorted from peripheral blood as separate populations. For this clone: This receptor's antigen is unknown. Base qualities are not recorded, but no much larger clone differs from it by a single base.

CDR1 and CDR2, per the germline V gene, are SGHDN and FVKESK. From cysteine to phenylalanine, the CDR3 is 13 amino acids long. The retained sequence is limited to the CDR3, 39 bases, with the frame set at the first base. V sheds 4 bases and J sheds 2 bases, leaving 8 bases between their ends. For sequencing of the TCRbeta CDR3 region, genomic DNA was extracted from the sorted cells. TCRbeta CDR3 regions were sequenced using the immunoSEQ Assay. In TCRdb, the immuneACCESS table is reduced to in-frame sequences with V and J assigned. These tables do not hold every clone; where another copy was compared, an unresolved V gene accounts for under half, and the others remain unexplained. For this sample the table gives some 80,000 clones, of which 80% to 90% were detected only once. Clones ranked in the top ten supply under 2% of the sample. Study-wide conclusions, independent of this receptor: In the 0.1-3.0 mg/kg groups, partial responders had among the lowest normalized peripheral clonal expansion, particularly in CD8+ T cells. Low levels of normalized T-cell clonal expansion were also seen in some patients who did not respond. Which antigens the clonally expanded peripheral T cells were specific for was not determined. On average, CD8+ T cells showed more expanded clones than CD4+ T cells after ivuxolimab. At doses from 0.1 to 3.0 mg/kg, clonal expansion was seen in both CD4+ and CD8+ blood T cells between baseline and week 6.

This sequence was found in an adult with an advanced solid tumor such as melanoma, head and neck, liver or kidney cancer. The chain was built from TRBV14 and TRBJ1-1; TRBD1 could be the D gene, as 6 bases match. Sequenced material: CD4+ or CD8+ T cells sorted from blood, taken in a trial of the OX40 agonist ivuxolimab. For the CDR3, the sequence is CASSLQGNTEAFF. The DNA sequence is TGTGCCAGCAGCCTACAGGGTAACACTGAAGCTTTCTTT.